The clone carrying this TCR beta chain appeared a single time. A read error is likely, as this CDR3 ends without the conserved phenylalanine or tryptophan. This record comes from a study of tumor-infiltrating lymphocytes in primary liver carcinoma. The CDR3 covers 13 residues. CDR1 and CDR2 (germline): MNHNY, SVGAGI (reference sequence). V gave up 9 bases and J gave up 0 bases, with 9 bases separating them. The study co-extracted DNA and RNA from roughly 20-30 mg of unsorted bulk tissue. Donors were untreated and chronically infected with HBV. Total RNA amounting to around 540 ng was the source from which TCR beta cDNA was made with a constant-region primer. Employing slightly modified ARM-PCR, three nested multiplex PCR rounds were run, and these gave rise to the TCR beta libraries. TRBV1-TRBV30 forward and Cbeta reverse primers drove the first two roughly 10-cycle rounds. TCRdb re-derived calls from the multiplex PCR reads in MiXCR, one entry per CDR3 protein. The table shows about 84,000 distinct CDR3 sequences, with about three quarters occurring only once.

Input material: liver tumor tissue from sampling region 1. This sample's subset: tumor region T1, superior pole. This TCR derives from a man aged 35-49 years with primary liver carcinoma and hepatitis B virus infection. The rearrangement links TRBV6-6 to TRBJ1-5, with D tentatively TRBD1 (5 bases). The CDR3 coding sequence is TGTGCCAGTAGGGACGGTAGCAATCAGCCCCAGCATATT. Its protein product is CASRDGSNQPQHI.